One T cell receptor beta chain is described in this entry. The sample comes from a study of T cell responses to AZD1222 COVID-19 vaccine. Sequencing was performed with immunoSEQ multiplex PCR; in TCRdb, only in-frame clones are kept and a portion is missing. The repertoire holds just over 90,000 clones, with around 89% as singletons. CDR3 length: 14 amino acids. Germline V gene data show CDR1 as LNHDA and CDR2 as SQIVND (reference sequence). The V end lost 9 bases, the J end lost 2 bases, and 16 bases lay between the germline ends. The TCR originated in an adult who received the AZD1222 COVID-19 vaccine. Sequenced material: peripheral blood, taken 28 days after the second AZD1222 dose. This chain connects TRBV19 to TRBJ1-2, with D unresolved. The CDR3 protein is CASSSGTVNYGYTF. CDR3 sequence (DNA): TGTGCCAGCAGTTCCGGTACAGTGAACTATGGCTACACCTTC.